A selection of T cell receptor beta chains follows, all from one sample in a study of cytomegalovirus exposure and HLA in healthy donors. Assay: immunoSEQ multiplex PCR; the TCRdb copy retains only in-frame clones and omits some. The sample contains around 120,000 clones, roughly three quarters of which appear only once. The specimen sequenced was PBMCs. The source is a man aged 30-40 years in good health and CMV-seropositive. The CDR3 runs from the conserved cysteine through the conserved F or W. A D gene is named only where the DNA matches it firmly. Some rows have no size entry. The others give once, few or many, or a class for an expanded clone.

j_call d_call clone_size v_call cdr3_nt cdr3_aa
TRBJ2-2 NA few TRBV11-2 TGTGCCAGCAGCTTAGCGGGGGTCGCGAACACCGGGGAGCTGTTTTTT CASSLAGVANTGELFF
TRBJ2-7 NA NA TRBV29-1 TGCAGCGTTTTAGACGGGGGCTCCTACGAGCAGTACTTC CSVLDGGSYEQYF
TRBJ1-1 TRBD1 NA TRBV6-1 TGTGCCAGCAGCAAAGGGGGCGGGAACACTGAAGCTTTCTTT CASSKGGGNTEAFF
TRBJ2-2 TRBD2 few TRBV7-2 TGTGCCAGCAGCTTCCTTGGACTAGCGGGAGTAGCCACCGGGGAGCTGTTTTTT CASSFLGLAGVATGELFF
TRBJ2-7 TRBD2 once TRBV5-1 TGCGCCAGCAGCCTCGGACTAGCGGGAAACCACGAGCAGTACTTC CASSLGLAGNHEQYF
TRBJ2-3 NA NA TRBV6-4 TGTGCCAGCAGTGACGGGGCAGGGCACACAGATACGCAGTATTTT CASSDGAGHTDTQYF
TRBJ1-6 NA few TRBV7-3 TGTGCCAGCAGCTTAAGTGGCTCTCTCTATAATTCACCCCTCCACTTT CASSLSGSLYNSPLHF
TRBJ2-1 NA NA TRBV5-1 TGCGCCAGCAGCTGGGGAGGGGGGGAAGCATCATACAATGAGCAGTTCTTC CASSWGGGEASYNEQFF
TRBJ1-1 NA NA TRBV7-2 TGTGCCAGCACCAACCATGGGAGCACTGAAGCTTTCTTT CASTNHGSTEAFF
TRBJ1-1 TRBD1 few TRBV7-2 TGTGCCAGCAGCCTTTTAGGGGGACAGGGGGCTTTACGCACTGAAGCTTTCTTT CASSLLGGQGALRTEAFF
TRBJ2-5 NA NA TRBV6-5 TGTGCCAGCAAGGGGATGACTGCTCAAGAGACCCAGTACTTC CASKGMTAQETQYF
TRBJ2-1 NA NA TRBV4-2 TGTGCCAGCAGCCAAGAGCGGGGTGAGCAGTTCTTC CASSQERGEQFF
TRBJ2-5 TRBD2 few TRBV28 TGTGCCAGCATCAAGGCGGGGGAGGGTCGCCAAGAGACCCAGTACTTC CASIKAGEGRQETQYF
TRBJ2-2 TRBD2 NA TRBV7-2 TGTGCCAGCAGCTATCTAGCGGGAGGGCCCGGGGAGCTGTTTTTT CASSYLAGGPGELFF
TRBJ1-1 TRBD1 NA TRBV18 TGTGCCAGCTCGCCCGGGACAGGGTACACTGAAGCTTTCTTT CASSPGTGYTEAFF
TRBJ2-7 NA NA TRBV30 TGTGCCTGGAGTGTACCCAGTCCCTACGAGCAGTACTTC CAWSVPSPYEQYF
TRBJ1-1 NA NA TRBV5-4 TGTGCCAGCAATATTTCCCCGAACACTGAAGCTTTCTTT CASNISPNTEAFF
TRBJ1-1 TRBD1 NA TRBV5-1 TGCGCCAGCAGCTCTGGGACAGGGATGGGCACTGAAGCTTTCTTT CASSSGTGMGTEAFF
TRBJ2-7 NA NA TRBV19 TGTGCCAGTAGCACCGGACACGACTCCTACGAGCAGTACTTC CASSTGHDSYEQYF
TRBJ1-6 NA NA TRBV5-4 TGTGCCAGCAGCCGCGGGGAGGGGAACAATTCACCCCTCCACTTT CASSRGEGNNSPLHF
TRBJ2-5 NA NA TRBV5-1 TGCGCCTCACATTTTACAGGGTCCCAGCGGGAGACCCAGTACTTC CASHFTGSQRETQYF
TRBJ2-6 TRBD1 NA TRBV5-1 TGCGCCAGCAGCTTGGGCACCGTCACAGGGGTCACTGGGGCCAACGTCCTGACTTTC CASSLGTVTGVTGANVLTF
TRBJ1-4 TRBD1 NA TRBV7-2 TGTGCCAGCAGTCTGACAGGGACGTCTGGTGAAAAACTGTTTTTT CASSLTGTSGEKLFF
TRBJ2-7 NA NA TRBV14 TGTGCCAGCAGCCAGGGTATCGGGTATGATCGCTACGAGCAGTACTTC CASSQGIGYDRYEQYF
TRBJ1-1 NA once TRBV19 TGTGCCAGTAGCCTCACAGCGGAGGCTGAAGCTTTCTTT CASSLTAEAEAFF
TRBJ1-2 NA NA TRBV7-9 TGTGCCAGCAGCTTAACAGGGTACTATGGCTACACCTTC CASSLTGYYGYTF
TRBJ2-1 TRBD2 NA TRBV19 TGTGCCAGTAGTATAGTTCGGCTAGCGGGAGGGCCGGACAACTACAATGAGCAGTTCTTC CASSIVRLAGGPDNYNEQFF
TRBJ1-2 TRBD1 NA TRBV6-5 TGTGCCAGCATGGGACAGGGGACGTGGGGCTACACCTTC CASMGQGTWGYTF
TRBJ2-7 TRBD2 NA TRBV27 TGTGCCAGCAGTAAAATAGCGGGAATCTACGAGCAGTACTTC CASSKIAGIYEQYF
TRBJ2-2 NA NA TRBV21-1 TGTGCCAGCAGCATTCTACCGGGACTACAATACACCGGGGAGCTGTTTTTT CASSILPGLQYTGELFF
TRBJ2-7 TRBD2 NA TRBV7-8 TGTGCCAGCAGCTTAGGGCTAGCGGGCTCATCGTCCTACGAGCAGTACTTC CASSLGLAGSSSYEQYF
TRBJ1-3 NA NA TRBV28 TGTGCCAGCAGGGAGGGGAATAATCCTGGAAACACCATATATTTT CASREGNNPGNTIYF
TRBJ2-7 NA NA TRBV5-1 TGCGCCAGCAGCTTGTACTACGAGCAGTACTTC CASSLYYEQYF
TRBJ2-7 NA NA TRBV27 TGTGCCAGCAGTTTTTCAGGGGCCTACGAGCAGTACTTC CASSFSGAYEQYF
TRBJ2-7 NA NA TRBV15 TGTGCCACCAGCAGAGGAGGGCTCCTCTACGAGCAGTACTTC CATSRGGLLYEQYF
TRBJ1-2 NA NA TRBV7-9 TGTGCCAGCAGCGCGGGACGCGATGGCTACACCTTC CASSAGRDGYTF
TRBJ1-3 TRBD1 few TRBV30 TGTGCCTGGAACAGGGGGCGTAAAGGAAACACCATATATTTT CAWNRGRKGNTIYF
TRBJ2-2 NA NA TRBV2 TGTGCCAGCAGTTACTACAGGGATGTCCCATCCGGGGAGCTGTTTTTT CASSYYRDVPSGELFF
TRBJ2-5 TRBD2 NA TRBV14 TGTGCCAGCAGCCAATCTGGACTAGCGGGACCTCAAGAGACCCAGTACTTC CASSQSGLAGPQETQYF